This TCR beta chain was observed in a study of cytomegalovirus exposure and HLA in healthy donors. The CDR3 is 14 amino acids. Germline lookup yields CDR1 LNHNV and CDR2 YYDKDF (reference sequence). V was clipped by 3 bases and J by 5 bases, with 13 bases between them. PCR employed 60 Vbeta and 13 Jbeta primers. Here immunoSEQ multiplex PCR was the method, and the copy in TCRdb shows in-frame clones only, minus some. The sample includes some 75,000 clones. The J gene is TRBJ1-2, the V gene TRBV15; D unclear. This receptor was taken from a boy aged 5-17 years in good health and CMV-seronegative. The sequenced sample consisted of PBMCs. CDR3 in DNA: TGTGCCACCAGCAGGGAGGGAGGGCTTTATGGCTACACCTTC. Residues: CATSREGGLYGYTF.